A single sample gave rise to the 27 T cell receptor beta chains below, sequenced in a study of beta chain features in type 1 diabetes. The authors reverse transcribed all of the isolated RNA, so sequencing captured expressed TCRB transcripts. TCRdb keeps only in-frame clones here, not all; method: immunoSEQ multiplex PCR. The sample yields roughly 180,000 clones, about 12% seen once. The sample was central memory CD4+ T cells from blood. The receptors here all came from a woman aged 18-29 years in good health.

This clone was found a few times. The chain is built from TRBV11-2 and TRBJ2-7, with 11 bases identical to TRBD2. With V trimmed by 3 bases and J by 4 bases, 5 bases remained unmatched. Germline V gene sequence: CDR1 SGHAT, CDR2 FQNNGV. This CDR3 is built from 15 residues. In nucleotides, the CDR3 is TGTGCCAGCAGCTTGTCGACTAGCGGGAAGTACGAGCAGTACTTC. Residues: CASSLSTSGKYEQYF.

This clone was observed a handful of times. The chain has TRBV5-4 and TRBJ1-6; weak D call: TRBD1 (5 bases). The CDR3 is 15 amino acids. Germline assignment: CDR1 SGHNT and CDR2 YYREEE (reference sequence). Trimming shortened V by 4 bases and J by 8 bases, and 16 bases separated the two germline ends. The CDR3 region has the DNA TGTGCCAGCAGCGACCGCGGGACGCTGGATTCACCCCTCCACTTT. Protein sequence: CASSDRGTLDSPLHF. Variable domain in full (rest from reference TRBV5-4 and TRBJ1-6): ETGVTQSPTHLIKTRGQQVTLRCSSQSGHNTVSWYQQALGQGPQFIFQYYREEENGRGNFPPRFSGLQFPNYSSELNVNALELDDSALYLCASSDRGTLDSPLHFGNGTRLTVT.

This rearrangement joins TRBV4-3 to TRBJ1-2; tentatively, D is TRBD1 (5 bases). V was pared by 2 bases and J by 8 bases, with 18 bases between. CDR3 length: 15 residues. The V gene's germline CDR1 is LGHNA and CDR2 YSLEER. The CDR3 spells CASSQRVRDFGGYTF. The CDR3 nucleotides are TGCGCCAGCAGCCAAAGGGTCCGGGACTTCGGCGGCTACACCTTC.

The table lists this clone with a few counts. This sample includes further DNA sequences coding for the same CDR3. This sequence joins TRBV6-6 and TRBJ2-7; a possible D gene is TRBD2 (6 bases). Germline CDR1 is MNHNY and CDR2 is SVGAGI (reference sequence). The V and J ends lost 0 bases and 3 bases respectively, with 12 bases between them. The length of the CDR3 is 15 residues. The CDR3 reads CASSYSAGGIYEQYF. In DNA form, the CDR3 reads TGTGCCAGCAGTTACTCTGCCGGGGGTATCTACGAGCAGTACTTC.

Worth noting for this clone: This same CDR3 is encoded by further DNA sequences in the sample. This chain links TRBV15 with TRBJ2-1; TRBD2 matches at 7 bases. The CDR3 sequence is 14 residues long. Germline CDR1 LNHNV, CDR2 YYDKDF (reference sequence). The ends lost 4 bases at V and 3 bases at J; junction bases unmatched: 3. In DNA, the CDR3 is TGTGCCACCAGCAAACGCGGGAGCTACAATGAGCAGTTCTTC. Protein product: CATSKRGSYNEQFF. Based on the CDR3 plus reference TRBV15 and TRBJ2-1, the full variable domain is DAMVIQNPRYQVTQFGKPVTLSCSQTLNHNVMYWYQQKSSQAPKLLFHYYDKDFNNEADTPDNFQSRRPNTSFCFLDIRSPGLGDTAMYLCATSKRGSYNEQFFGPGTRLTVL.

This clone was seen more than once but under ten times. This chain connects TRBV6-1 to TRBJ2-6; D is perhaps TRBD2 (5 bases). CDR1 MNHNS and CDR2 SASEGT come from the germline V gene. V dropped 2 bases and J dropped 4 bases, with 9 bases sitting between them. There are 15 residues in the CDR3. The CDR3 bases are TGTGCCAGCAGTGAATTGAGGGCCGGGGCCAACGTCCTGACTTTC. It is translated as CASSELRAGANVLTF.

This clone has only a few counts. The rearrangement joins TRBV7-9 to TRBJ2-1, with 7 bases matching TRBD2. The V gene end was trimmed by 5 bases and the J gene end by 4 bases; junction bases not matched to a gene: 5. The CDR3 length is 14 residues. Germline values: CDR1 SEHNR, CDR2 FQNEAQ (reference sequence). For the CDR3, the DNA is TGTGCCAGCAGCACTTCCGGGAGGTACAATGAGCAGTTCTTC. This translates into CASSTSGRYNEQFF.

The gene calls are TRBV7-3 and TRBJ2-2; 9 bases align to TRBD2. The CDR3 has 16 amino acids. V gave up 3 bases and J gave up 0 bases; unmatched junction bases: 2. Germline lookup yields CDR1 SGHTA and CDR2 FQGTGA. The chain's CDR3 is CASSFRLAANTGELFF. The CDR3 nucleotides are TGTGCCAGCAGCTTCCGACTAGCGGCGAACACCGGGGAGCTGTTTTTT.

This clone has only a few counts. V gene TRBV18 combines with J gene TRBJ2-1; D remains unclear. The CDR3 loop spans 15 amino acids. Trimming stripped 3 bases from V and 8 bases from J, with 17 bases between. Germline loops: CDR1 KGHSH, CDR2 LQKENI. The CDR3 reads CASSPVVVQSYEQFF. CDR3 coding DNA: TGTGCCAGCTCACCGGTAGTTGTGCAAAGCTATGAGCAGTTCTTC.

The chain combines TRBV11-2 with TRBJ2-1, with D hard to call. Trimming pared 1 base from V and 3 bases from J, leaving 4 bases between. This CDR3 spans 13 amino acids. CDR1 SGHAT and CDR2 FQNNGV come from the germline V gene. The CDR3 DNA reads as TGTGCCAGCAGCTTAGCAGGCTACAATGAGCAGTTCTTC. Its translation: CASSLAGYNEQFF.

The V gene is TRBV6-5, the J gene TRBJ2-3; TRBD1 matches at 11 bases. Germline V CDR1 and CDR2: MNHEY, SVGAGI. V lost 10 bases to trimming and J lost 3 bases; unmatched junction nucleotides: 3. This CDR3 comprises 13 residues. CDR3 region: CAIGQGATDTQYF. The CDR3 bases are TGTGCCATCGGACAGGGGGCAACAGATACGCAGTATTTT.

This clone was observed a few times. The J gene is TRBJ1-5, the V gene TRBV28; 11 nucleotides line up with TRBD1. CDR3 size: 16 residues. Germline V gives CDR1 MDHEN, CDR2 SYDVKM. V lost 5 bases to trimming and J lost 8 bases; unmatched junction nucleotides: 11. In DNA form, the CDR3 reads TGTGCCAGCAGTCGTTCCGGGACAGGGGGTTCGGAGCCCCAGCATTTT. Translated, it gives CASSRSGTGGSEPQHF.

The rearrangement joins TRBV11-2 to TRBJ2-5, with 9 bases that match TRBD1. Germline values: CDR1 SGHAT, CDR2 FQNNGV. This CDR3 has 15 residues. After removal of 4 bases from V and 5 bases from J, the junction contained 8 bases not matched to a gene. The CDR3 sequence is CASSSRDRVRETQYF. CDR3 bases: TGTGCCAGCAGCTCCCGGGACAGGGTTCGGGAGACCCAGTACTTC.

This clone was counted between two and nine times. The chain carries TRBV5-4 and TRBJ2-7; 7 bases map to TRBD1. Trimming at V came to 3 bases and at J to 0 bases, leaving 3 bases not matched to a gene. The CDR3 loop spans 14 amino acids. In germline, CDR1 is SGHNT, CDR2 YYREEE (reference sequence). The CDR3 protein is CASSSQGDSYEQYF. As DNA, the CDR3 is TGTGCCAGCAGCTCTCAGGGGGACTCCTACGAGCAGTACTTC. The whole variable domain, filled in from reference TRBV5-4 and TRBJ2-7, reads ETGVTQSPTHLIKTRGQQVTLRCSSQSGHNTVSWYQQALGQGPQFIFQYYREEENGRGNFPPRFSGLQFPNYSSELNVNALELDDSALYLCASSSQGDSYEQYFGPGTRLTVT.

The chain employs TRBV6-1 and TRBJ1-1; D is uncertain. The ends were cut back, 5 bases at V and 4 bases at J, with 8 bases in the middle. CDR3 length: 12 amino acids. In germline, CDR1 is MNHNS, CDR2 SASEGT. The CDR3 sequence is CASSLWSTEAFF. The DNA for the CDR3 is TGTGCCAGCAGTTTATGGAGCACTGAAGCTTTCTTT.

The chain links TRBV15 to TRBJ1-1; D remains ambiguous. CDR3 length: 14 residues. Germline V gene sequence: CDR1 LNHNV, CDR2 YYDKDF (reference sequence). V was pared by 1 base and J by 7 bases, with 13 bases between. The CDR3 here is CATSRVGQSIEAFF. The CDR3 DNA follows: TGTGCCACCAGCAGAGTGGGCCAGAGCATTGAAGCTTTCTTT.

The chain combines TRBV2 with TRBJ1-1; D may be TRBD1 (6 bases). CDR1 is SNHLY and CDR2 is FYNNEI in the germline V gene. Trimming removed 5 bases at V and 4 bases at J, with 8 bases between. This CDR3 comprises 12 residues. The CDR3 region has the DNA TGTGCCAGCAGTATACAGGGCACTGAAGCTTTCTTT. Residues: CASSIQGTEAFF.

The chain uses TRBV4-3 and TRBJ2-7; 9 bases agree with TRBD1. The V and J ends lost 3 bases and 0 bases, in that order; junction bases with no gene match: 6. Germline V lookup: CDR1 LGHNA, CDR2 YSLEER. The CDR3 runs to 16 residues. This CDR3 is CASSQGLTGGSYEQYF. The CDR3 DNA is TGCGCCAGCAGCCAGGGGCTGACAGGGGGCTCCTACGAGCAGTACTTC.

The table lists this clone with many counts. The chain recombines TRBV28 with TRBJ2-1, with D uncertain. V was cut by 4 bases and J by 3 bases, with 4 bases left in between. CDR3 length equals 12 residues. CDR1 and CDR2 from the germline V gene are MDHEN and SYDVKM. The CDR3 region has the DNA TGTGCCAGCAGTTCCAACTACAATGAGCAGTTCTTC. Protein product: CASSSNYNEQFF.

The chain combines TRBV11-2 with TRBJ2-2; 7 nucleotides match TRBD2. V shed 4 bases and J 5 bases; nucleotides not matched to a gene: 10. This CDR3 has 16 residues. The V gene's germline CDR1 is SGHAT and CDR2 FQNNGV. CDR3 loop: CASSYFGTMSTGELFF. CDR3 DNA sequence: TGTGCCAGCAGCTACTTCGGGACTATGTCTACCGGGGAGCTGTTTTTT.

With respect to this clone: The sample has other DNA sequences that encode this CDR3 too. This chain joins TRBV29-1 and TRBJ2-7; 9 bases line up with TRBD1. This CDR3 comprises 13 residues. Trimming at V came to 3 bases and at J to 5 bases, leaving 5 bases not matched to a gene. Per the germline V gene, CDR1 is SQVTM and CDR2 is ANQGSEA. For the CDR3, the DNA is TGCAGCGTTGATACAGGGGGCCTCAACGAGCAGTACTTC. It codes for CSVDTGGLNEQYF.

This clone was found a few times. The V and J genes are TRBV18 and TRBJ2-1; D is unclear. The length of the CDR3 is 11 residues. Trimming took 6 bases from V and 10 from J, leaving 10 bases between them. Germline CDR1 and CDR2: KGHSH and LQKENI. The DNA of the CDR3 is TGTGCCAGCTCGCCTGACACCGAGCAGTTCTTC. Translated, it gives CASSPDTEQFF.

The genes are TRBV30 and TRBJ2-6; D uncertain. V shed 3 bases and J shed 3 bases, with 6 bases lying between them. Germline V lookup: CDR1 GTSNPN, CDR2 SVGIG (reference sequence). The CDR3 is 13 amino acids. CDR3 in amino acids: CAWSPGGANVLTF. The CDR3 DNA is TGTGCCTGGAGCCCGGGTGGGGCCAACGTCCTGACTTTC.

The chain carries TRBV29-1 and TRBJ2-3; 8 bases are a match to TRBD2. CDR3 length: 13 residues. The V gene end was trimmed by 8 bases and the J gene end by 6 bases; junction bases not matched to a gene: 10. CDR1 and CDR2 (germline): SQVTM, ANQGSEA. The DNA of the CDR3 is TGCAGCACCGAGAGGAGCGGGAGCGATACGCAGTATTTT. Translation gives CSTERSGSDTQYF.

The chain joins TRBV5-4 to TRBJ2-1, with a possible D match to TRBD2 (6 bases). From germline, CDR1 is SGHNT and CDR2 YYREEE (reference sequence). Trimming removed 0 bases from V and 5 bases from J, with 12 bases in between. This CDR3 contains 15 residues. The CDR3 is CASSLARGTDNEQFF. The DNA for the CDR3 is TGTGCCAGCAGCTTGGCCCGGGGGACCGACAATGAGCAGTTCTTC. The full variable domain, completed using reference TRBV5-4 and TRBJ2-1, is ETGVTQSPTHLIKTRGQQVTLRCSSQSGHNTVSWYQQALGQGPQFIFQYYREEENGRGNFPPRFSGLQFPNYSSELNVNALELDDSALYLCASSLARGTDNEQFFGPGTRLTVL.

This clone was seen a handful of times. The V gene is TRBV11-2, the J gene TRBJ1-2, with TRBD1 matching 9 bases. The CDR3 sequence is 16 residues long. V lost 1 base, J lost 8 bases, and 11 bases stayed unmatched. From germline, CDR1 is SGHAT and CDR2 FQNNGV. CDR3 nucleotide sequence: TGTGCCAGCAGCTTAGGGACAGGGGCCCCGCTACGAGGCTACACCTTC. Encoded protein: CASSLGTGAPLRGYTF.

This clone was counted only a few times. The rearrangement uses TRBV14 and TRBJ2-7; D is ambiguous. V dropped 3 bases and J dropped 2 bases, with 2 bases sitting between them. The germline CDR1 and CDR2 sequences are SGHDN and FVKESK. This CDR3 comprises 11 residues. CDR3 loop: CASSHTYEQYF. In DNA, the CDR3 is TGTGCCAGCAGCCATACCTACGAGCAGTACTTC.